Reported below is one TCR beta chain. Its specificity is unknown. TCRdb's table, derived via immunoSEQ multiplex PCR, lists solely in-frame clones and lacks some. Of 27,000 or so clones listed, 80% to 90% are singletons. These data originate in a study of human CD4 T cells and Enterobacteriaceae. The V gene lost 4 bases and the J gene lost 2 bases, with 12 bases spanning the gap. In germline, CDR1 is MNHEY, CDR2 SMNVEV (reference sequence). This CDR3 region has 14 residues. Memory CD4+ T cells were sorted as all CD4+ cells except CD45RA+CCR7+CD95- naive cells, over 98% pure. Blood from healthy donors was obtained in Switzerland from donation centers. CD8+, CD14+, CD16+, CD56+, CD19+ and CD25-bright cells were excluded before sorting. Overall study results and limits: Specific clonotypes appeared less expanded ex vivo than cross-reactive ones.

Specimen: memory CD4+ T cells from blood. The TCR originated in a human donor in good health. The rearrangement joins TRBV27 to TRBJ2-7; possibly TRBD2 for D (5 bases). CDR3 bases: TGTGCCAGCAGTTCGGACGGGGTGGCCTACGAGCAGTACTTC. Translation gives CASSSDGVAYEQYF.